This TCR beta chain is from a study of blood T cell repertoires in COVID-19. About the research overall: The samples span acute and convalescent COVID-19 from the United States, Italy and Spain. PBMCs, B-cell-depleted T cells, or T cells were the source of the cDNA or gDNA that made up the material.

Sequencing was performed with immunoSEQ multiplex PCR; in TCRdb, only in-frame clones are kept and a portion is missing. The table shows 10,000 to 15,000 clones, with approximately 70% occurring only once. Germline V CDR1 and CDR2: SGHTA, FQGTGA. V was shortened by 5 bases and J by 3 bases, with 14 bases between the two germline ends. The CDR3 loop spans 15 amino acids. This sequence joins TRBV7-3 and TRBJ2-1; weak D call: TRBD2 (8 bases). Sequencing input: peripheral blood. The sequence was collected from a man aged 55 to 70 with COVID-19, enrolled during active disease. In nucleotides, the CDR3 is TGTGCCAGCAGCCCAGGGGGGACTAGCTACAATGAGCAGTTCTTC. Residues: CASSPGGTSYNEQFF.